This T cell receptor beta chain was sequenced for a study of sequential checkpoint blockade in melanoma (dated by TCRdb to the late 2010s). Turning to the overall study: Patients were assigned by 1:1 randomization to either first-line nivolumab followed by ipilimumab (arm A) or ipilimumab followed by nivolumab (arm B). DNA from 90 or so pretreatment melanoma tumor samples was subjected to TCRbeta immunosequencing. Maintenance nivolumab was given following each of the two trial sequences. Approximately 80% of the matched pre- and post-treatment tumor biopsy pairs came from the same lesion. Matched tumor biopsies were taken from over 20 patients before treatment and at week 13, after single-agent nivolumab (arm A) or ipilimumab (arm B). Overall study outcomes, separate from this receptor: Among patients in arm A, the nivolumab-first arm, pretreatment tumor TIL clonality was associated with response (P = .04). Tumor T-cell fraction and clonality were correlated with PD-L1 staining and CD8+ T-cell counts, but not with mutational load. Small sample sizes and reduced statistical power limited the analyses of tumor T-cell fraction within each arm. Patients with increases in tumor T-cell fraction and clonality by week 13 were approximately 30 times more likely to achieve clinical benefit. The model for predicting response that combines TCR metrics with mutation burden needs to be validated in larger, independent patient cohorts.

V is cut by 6 bases and J by 8 bases, and the space between the germline ends is 16 bases. The germline V gene supplies CDR1 MNHGY and CDR2 SAAAGT. From cysteine to phenylalanine, the CDR3 is 13 amino acids long. CDR3 DNA is the only sequence kept; it has 39 bases, read in frame from the first base. This clone has only a few counts. This clone's antigen is unknown. Qualities for individual bases were not recorded, and no much larger clone is one base off. The immunoSEQ Assay was used to immunosequence TCRbeta CDR3 regions from genomic DNA. Before high-throughput sequencing, the genomic DNA was amplified using bias-controlled multiplex PCR. On the authors' methods: To quantify the absolute abundance of each unique TCRbeta CDR3 region, the sequences were collapsed and filtered. Clonality, defined as 1 minus Pielou's evenness, was calculated using productive rearrangements only. Tumor T-cell fraction was calculated by normalizing TCRbeta template counts to usable DNA, which was estimated from several housekeeping genes. A previously published method was used to identify clones whose frequencies were significantly greater in on-treatment samples than in baseline samples. As stored in TCRdb, this immuneACCESS dataset retains in-frame rearrangements with V and J assigned. A fraction of the clones does not appear; measured against another copy, unresolved V genes explain less than half of the discrepancy, and the remainder lacks a known reason. The DNA gave D and trimming, while V, J and clone size come from that table. Within this sample are a few thousand clones, with about 23% of them counted one time only. The ten largest clones take up about a sixth of the sample.

Read against the paper, the sample's treatment or condition label means: randomized to nivolumab then ipilimumab (arm A) or the reverse (arm B). None of the trial patients had been given prior DNA-damaging chemotherapy. Samples came from patients with melanoma in CheckMate 064, a randomized, open-label phase II trial of sequential checkpoint blockade. Genomic DNA from formalin-fixed paraffin-embedded (FFPE) tissue samples was used for tumor TCR sequencing. The receptor chain draws on TRBV6-8 and TRBJ1-2; the D segment could be TRBD1, given 6 matching bases. The TCR was taken from a human donor with melanoma. The sample here was tumor tissue (inferred from file names), taken from a patient given nivolumab and ipilimumab in sequence. The DNA sequence is given as TGTGCCAGCAGGCGTCGGGCGGGGGGCGGCTACACCTTC. This gives the protein CASRRRAGGGYTF.